The 3 T cell receptor beta chains given below trace back to one sample, sequenced in a study of blood T cell repertoires in COVID-19. The protocol was immunoSEQ multiplex PCR, while the TCRdb copy is restricted to in-frame clones and leaves out a portion. This sample has some 400,000 clones, with around 91% found just once. Specimen: peripheral blood. These receptors all come from a man aged 18 to 30 with active or convalescent COVID-19.

V and J are TRBV27 and TRBJ1-5, with TRBD1 as a possible D gene (6 bases). CDR1 is MNHEY and CDR2 is SMNVEV in the germline V gene (reference sequence). V lost 5 bases to trimming and J lost 8 bases, with 16 bases between them. This CDR3 has 14 residues. The DNA of the CDR3 is TGTGCCAGCAGTCCCCGTGGGGGGGCGAAGCCCCAGCATTTT. It encodes CASSPRGGAKPQHF.

The gene calls are TRBV29-1 and TRBJ1-4; 12 nucleotides agree with TRBD1. CDR3 size: 14 residues. J gave up 3 bases and V 6 bases, and 2 bases lay outside the gene matches. Germline V gives CDR1 SQVTM, CDR2 ANQGSEA. The CDR3 bases are TGCAGCGTCGGGACAGGGGGCTCTAATGAAAAACTGTTTTTT. Translating it yields CSVGTGGSNEKLFF.

The J gene is TRBJ1-4, the V gene TRBV4-2; no clear D gene. Germline V gene sequence: CDR1 LGHNA, CDR2 YNFKEQ. This CDR3 comprises 15 residues. V lost 0 bases and J lost 8, with 13 bases in between. This chain's CDR3 is CASSQDPSVGEKLFF. The DNA for the CDR3 is TGTGCCAGCAGCCAAGACCCCTCCGTGGGCGAAAAACTGTTTTTT.